This T cell receptor (beta chain) originates from a study of spatial heterogeneity in lung cancer. Study in general: When follow-up PBMC samples existed, they were sequenced (at a median of roughly two years after resection). Among detected sequences, beta-chain ones consistently exceeded alpha-chain ones in number.

In its sample, this clonotype was seen many times. Specified time point: blood at routine non-recurrence follow-up after resection. TCR cDNA molecules were tagged individually, and each one carried a unique molecular identifier. TCRdb re-analysed the 5' RACE reads in MiXCR, keeping a single row per CDR3 protein. The data hold some 35,000 distinct CDR3 sequences, with roughly 8% observed a single time. Germline V gene lookup returns CDR1 LNHDA and CDR2 SQIVND (reference sequence). V lost 3 bases, J lost 4 bases, and 15 bases lay in between. This CDR3 is built from 15 residues. Here the sequenced sample was PBMCs, taken at follow-up. The rearrangement links TRBV19 to TRBJ1-1; D is undetermined. The sequence was collected from a male donor with early-stage non-small cell lung cancer. The CDR3 spells CASSMSAREGTEAFF. The CDR3 bases are TGTGCCAGTAGTATGAGCGCCCGGGAAGGCACTGAAGCTTTCTTT.